The 27 T cell receptor beta chains in this list originate from one sample, sequenced in a study of shared clonotypes between healthy human individuals. Assay used: immunoSEQ multiplex PCR; TCRdb lists only in-frame clones, some missing. The sample yields roughly 2.5 million clones, over 85% seen once. Sequenced: naive CD4+ T cells sorted from blood. Subset specified: CD45RA+ positively selected. Receptors originate from a man younger than 30 in good health.

The V gene is TRBV9, the J gene TRBJ2-4; TRBD1 might be the D (5 bases). Trimming removed 0 bases from V and 2 bases from J, with 6 bases in between. Looked up from germline, CDR1 is SGDLS and CDR2 is YYNGEE. This CDR3 comprises 14 residues. CDR3 in amino acids: CASSVGQSKNIQYF. CDR3 nucleotide sequence: TGTGCCAGCAGCGTAGGACAGTCCAAAAACATTCAGTACTTC.

The chain combines TRBV20-1 with TRBJ2-7; TRBD1 matches 7 bases. Germline V lookup: CDR1 DFQATT, CDR2 SNEGSKA (reference sequence). V shed 6 bases and J 6 bases; nucleotides not matched to a gene: 5. The CDR3 sequence is 11 residues long. CDR3 bases: TGCAGTGCGTTGTCAGGGGGCGAGCAGTACTTC. This encodes CSALSGGEQYF.

This clone was recorded only once. The chain recombines TRBV5-1 with TRBJ1-6; TRBD1 might be the D (6 bases). This CDR3 has 14 residues. Germline V gene lookup returns CDR1 SGHRS and CDR2 YFSETQ. V shed 4 bases and J shed 8 bases, with 13 bases lying between them. The CDR3: CASSPSGADSPLHF. CDR3 sequence (DNA): TGCGCCAGCAGCCCTTCAGGGGCAGATTCACCCCTCCACTTT.

V and J are TRBV4-1 and TRBJ1-6; 9 bases fit TRBD1. With 3 bases clipped from V and 9 bases from J, the junction kept 12 bases outside the gene matches. Germline CDR1 MGHRA, CDR2 YSYEKL. The CDR3 extends over 17 amino acids. For the CDR3, the DNA is TGCGCCAGCAGCCAGCCCGGGACAGGGCTCTACAGTTCACCCCTCCACTTT. Residues: CASSQPGTGLYSSPLHF.

The chain carries TRBV7-2 and TRBJ2-2; 9 positions agree with TRBD1. Germline V CDR1 and CDR2: SGHTA, FQGNSA. V shed 2 bases, J shed 4 bases, and the junction held 5 bases outside the gene matches. CDR3 length: 16 amino acids. CDR3 nucleotides: TGTGCCAGCAGCTTAACAGGGGGCAGTTTCACCGGGGAGCTGTTTTTT. This gives the protein CASSLTGGSFTGELFF.

About this clone: The sample carries other DNA sequences with the same CDR3. The rearrangement uses TRBV5-6 and TRBJ2-5; D gene unclear. CDR3 length equals 14 residues. The V end lost 5 bases, the J end lost 1 base, and 12 bases lay between the germline ends. The germline gives CDR1 SGHDT, CDR2 YYEEEE. The CDR3 DNA follows: TGTGCCAGCAGTCTTCGTCTACCCCAAGAGACCCAGTACTTC. Translated: CASSLRLPQETQYF.

The V and J genes are TRBV4-1 and TRBJ1-2; D is ambiguous. The CDR3 runs to 12 residues. The germline V and J ends were trimmed by 0 bases and 8 bases, with 7 bases remaining between them. Germline lookup yields CDR1 MGHRA and CDR2 YSYEKL. The CDR3 region is CASSQELGGYTF. The CDR3 DNA reads as TGCGCCAGCAGCCAAGAACTTGGCGGCTACACCTTC.

V and J are TRBV11-2 and TRBJ2-7, with 12 bases fitting TRBD2. Trimming cost V 6 bases and J 2 bases; bases outside gene matches: 5. Germline values: CDR1 SGHAT, CDR2 FQNNGV. The length of the CDR3 is 15 residues. The CDR3, as DNA: TGTGCCAGCAGTCAAACTAGCGGGGGGACCTACGAGCAGTACTTC. Protein product: CASSQTSGGTYEQYF.

As to this clone: The same CDR3 arises from other DNA sequences in this sample as well. V gene TRBV6-5 combines with J gene TRBJ2-3; 11 bases line up with TRBD2. With V trimmed by 9 bases and J by 2 bases, 7 bases remained unmatched. CDR3 length: 15 amino acids. In germline, CDR1 is MNHEY, CDR2 SVGAGI. The DNA of the CDR3 is TGTGCCAGTACCAGGACTAGCGGGTTCACAGATACGCAGTATTTT. Translating gives CASTRTSGFTDTQYF.

The rearrangement links TRBV6-5 to TRBJ2-1, with 7 positions matching TRBD1. V trimming: 2 bases; J trimming: 6 bases; junction bases outside the gene matches: 4. This CDR3 has 14 residues. CDR1 MNHEY and CDR2 SVGAGI come from the germline V gene. This chain's CDR3 is CASSYHGQANEQFF. CDR3 DNA sequence: TGTGCCAGCAGTTACCACGGACAGGCCAATGAGCAGTTCTTC.

The chain joins TRBV7-2 to TRBJ2-7; a weak D match, TRBD2 (6 bases). The CDR3 has 17 residues. V was clipped by 2 bases and J by 2 bases, with 19 bases between them. Germline V gene data show CDR1 as SGHTA and CDR2 as FQGNSA. CDR3 bases: TGTGCCAGCAGCTTATCACCCTCGCTGTCGGGGGCCTACGAGCAGTACTTC. Translated, it gives CASSLSPSLSGAYEQYF.

The chain combines TRBV2 with TRBJ1-2; D may be TRBD1 (5 bases). Looked up from germline, CDR1 is SNHLY and CDR2 is FYNNEI. The CDR3 extends over 12 amino acids. Trimming removed 9 bases from V and 4 bases from J, with 12 bases in between. CDR3 sequence reads: CASQEGTYGYTF. CDR3 sequence (DNA): TGTGCCAGTCAGGAGGGGACCTATGGCTACACCTTC.

The chain carries TRBV7-2 and TRBJ1-2; D is possibly TRBD1 (5 bases). Trimming removed 5 bases at V and 4 bases at J, with 11 bases between. From germline, CDR1 is SGHTA and CDR2 FQGNSA. The CDR3 is 13 amino acids. This CDR3 is CASSAGTGYGYTF. The CDR3 DNA sequence: TGTGCCAGCAGCGCAGGGACGGGCTATGGCTACACCTTC.

Only one count was recorded for this clone. The J gene is TRBJ1-3, the V gene TRBV28; 9 positions agree with TRBD1. This CDR3 is built from 15 residues. J lost 3 bases, V lost 6 bases, and 6 bases had no gene match. Germline loops: CDR1 MDHEN, CDR2 SYDVKM. CDR3 region: CASRPDRGGGNTIYF. CDR3 nucleotides: TGTGCCAGCAGACCGGACAGGGGCGGTGGAAACACCATATATTTT.

V and J are TRBV30 and TRBJ1-5; perhaps TRBD1 as D (5 bases). CDR3 size: 13 residues. With 5 bases removed from V and 6 bases from J, the gap between germline ends came to 14 bases. Germline values: CDR1 GTSNPN, CDR2 SVGIG (reference sequence). The CDR3 nucleotides read TGTGCCTGGGCCAGGGAAAGGGGTCAGCCCCAGCATTTT. Translated, it gives CAWARERGQPQHF.

V usage is TRBV6-1 and J usage is TRBJ2-1; the match to TRBD2 covers 13 bases. Trimming cost V 7 bases and J 5 bases; bases outside gene matches: 5. Germline loops: CDR1 MNHNS, CDR2 SASEGT. The CDR3 runs to 15 residues. The CDR3 loop reads CASTLTSGGNNEQFF. For the CDR3, the DNA is TGTGCCAGCACCCTGACTAGCGGGGGGAACAATGAGCAGTTCTTC.

On this clone itself: The sample carries other DNA sequences with the same CDR3. The chain has TRBV28 and TRBJ2-7, with a possible D match to TRBD1 (6 bases). This CDR3 has 11 amino acids. V dropped 5 bases and J dropped 7 bases, with 9 bases sitting between them. Germline values: CDR1 MDHEN, CDR2 SYDVKM. CDR3 sequence reads: CASSPQGEQYF. The CDR3 bases are TGTGCCAGCAGTCCCCAGGGGGAGCAGTACTTC.

This clone was seen only a few times. This chain links TRBV9 with TRBJ1-5; no reliable D call. Trimming shortened V by 0 bases and J by 3 bases, and 10 bases separated the two germline ends. The CDR3 has 15 residues. The germline gives CDR1 SGDLS, CDR2 YYNGEE. The chain's CDR3 is CASSVASDVNQPQHF. The DNA of the CDR3 is TGTGCCAGCAGCGTAGCCTCCGACGTCAATCAGCCCCAGCATTTT.

The gene calls are TRBV7-6 and TRBJ1-3; D gene uncertain. Germline loops: CDR1 SGHVS, CDR2 FNYEAQ. V lost 5 bases to trimming and J lost 0 bases, with 17 bases between them. This CDR3 has 17 amino acids. CDR3 sequence reads: CASSDTKIGISGNTIYF. The CDR3, as DNA: TGTGCCAGCAGCGATACGAAGATTGGTATCTCTGGAAACACCATATATTTT.

The chain joins TRBV6-5 to TRBJ1-1; 9 nucleotides match TRBD1. V lost 4 bases and J lost 6; bases outside the gene matches: 6. The CDR3 is 14 amino acids. Germline V lookup: CDR1 MNHEY, CDR2 SVGAGI. The CDR3 reads CASSSPYRGPEAFF. CDR3 sequence (DNA): TGTGCCAGCAGTTCCCCCTACAGGGGGCCTGAAGCTTTCTTT.

CDR3 sequence (DNA): TGTGCCAGTAGTATGTTGGACAGGGTCCACGAGCAGTACTTC. Residues: CASSMLDRVHEQYF. This chain joins TRBV19 and TRBJ2-7; 8 bases map to TRBD1. CDR3 length equals 14 residues. V lost 3 bases, J lost 5 bases, and 6 bases stayed unmatched. The germline V gene encodes CDR1 LNHDA and CDR2 SQIVND (reference sequence).

The chain has TRBV6-1 and TRBJ1-5, with unresolved D. V lost 3 bases and J lost 3, with 3 bases in between. This CDR3 has 12 residues. From germline, CDR1 is MNHNS and CDR2 SASEGT. The CDR3 loop reads CASSDFNQPQHF. The CDR3 DNA sequence: TGTGCCAGCAGTGACTTCAATCAGCCCCAGCATTTT.

V and J are TRBV5-4 and TRBJ2-2; D tentatively reads TRBD1 or TRBD2 (6 bases each). This CDR3 has 16 amino acids. Looked up from germline, CDR1 is SGHNT and CDR2 is YYREEE (reference sequence). Trimming left V 1 base short and J 4 bases short, with 14 bases between. CDR3: CASSLWGASSTGELFF. CDR3 nucleotides: TGTGCCAGCAGCTTGTGGGGGGCATCGAGCACCGGGGAGCTGTTTTTT.

The chain employs TRBV19 and TRBJ1-1; the match to TRBD1 covers 10 bases. The ends lost 6 bases at V and 3 bases at J; junction bases unmatched: 10. The CDR3 is 16 residues long. Germline V lookup: CDR1 LNHDA, CDR2 SQIVND (reference sequence). The CDR3, as DNA: TGTGCCAGTAGCTCTCTTGACAGGGGGCTCTACACTGAAGCTTTCTTT. It specifies CASSSLDRGLYTEAFF.

This clone has only a few counts. The rearrangement links TRBV4-1 to TRBJ1-1; the D is unclear. The germline V gene has CDR1 MGHRA and CDR2 YSYEKL. CDR3 size: 12 residues. The V end lost 4 bases, the J end lost 2 bases, and 5 bases lay between the germline ends. This CDR3 reads CASSPANTEAFF. CDR3 DNA: TGCGCCAGCAGCCCAGCTAACACTGAAGCTTTCTTT.

The genes are TRBV2 and TRBJ2-3; no clear D gene. Trimming removed 6 bases at V and 1 base at J, with 8 bases between. Germline CDR1 SNHLY, CDR2 FYNNEI. The CDR3 loop spans 13 amino acids. The CDR3 DNA follows: TGTGCCAGCAGGAGCTTCCGCACAGATACGCAGTATTTT. Protein sequence: CASRSFRTDTQYF.

This chain links TRBV19 with TRBJ2-5; maybe TRBD1 (6 bases). V gave up 7 bases and J gave up 3 bases, with 12 bases separating them. The CDR3 spans 13 residues. CDR1 and CDR2 from the germline V gene are LNHDA and SQIVND (reference sequence). The CDR3 loop is CASTSGHKETQYF. CDR3 nucleotides: TGTGCCAGTACCTCGGGACATAAAGAGACCCAGTACTTC.